This TCR beta chain stems from a study of control samples from healthy donors and cancer patients. The assay was immunoSEQ multiplex PCR, and TCRdb's table has in-frame clones only and misses some. Of approximately 90,000 clones in the sample, 70% to 90% are singletons; the top ten hold less than 2.5%. Trimming pared 4 bases from V and 5 bases from J, leaving 11 bases between. The CDR3 is 14 residues long. CDR1 and CDR2 from the germline V gene are KGHDR and SFDVKD. J is TRBJ2-1 and V is TRBV24-1; D not certain. The sample taken for sequencing was blood. The sequence derives from a woman in her thirties or forties in good health. The CDR3 is CATSDPGRDNEQFF. DNA for the CDR3: TGTGCCACCAGTGACCCCGGGCGCGACAATGAGCAGTTCTTC.